The 7 T cell receptor beta chains below all came from one sample that was sequenced in a study of T-cell memory formation after mild COVID-19 (dated by TCRdb to 2020 to 2022). Receptor libraries were prepared by 5' RACE. TCRdb records Illumina NovaSeq 6000 as the sequencer. In TCRdb, the public reads were trimmed at Q25 with fastp and aligned with MiXCR, with productive beta chains retained. Duplicate CDR3 protein sequences are folded into a single record with the most common DNA and genes. The sample contains approximately 490,000 distinct CDR3 sequences, about a fifth of them found a single time. Clones ranked in the top ten supply about 12% of the sample. Sequencing used PBMCs or a T cell subset sorted from them (not recorded which). The receptors were gathered from an adult woman who had mild COVID-19 (a few samples of this study predate the infection). The sample titles of this study are shuffled in the database, so cell type and time point are left out; the donor was told from shared clones.

This clonotype showed up just a few times. V usage is TRBV5-5 and J usage is TRBJ2-1; 14 bases align to TRBD2. Germline CDR1 SGHKS, CDR2 YYEKEE (reference sequence). This CDR3 contains 16 residues. V lost 5 bases, J lost 7 bases, and 8 bases stayed unmatched. The CDR3 DNA sequence: TGTGCCAGCAGATACGGGACTAGCGGGAGAGATAATGAGCAGTTCTTC. Its protein is CASRYGTSGRDNEQFF.

The table lists this clonotype with many counts. V gene TRBV4-2 combines with J gene TRBJ2-1; D is unclear. Trimming took 3 bases from V and 6 from J, leaving 9 bases between them. Germline assignment: CDR1 LGHNA and CDR2 YNFKEQ. The CDR3 has 13 amino acids. The DNA of the CDR3 is TGTGCCAGCAGCCACCCCGGGCGCAATGAGCAGTTCTTC. Protein: CASSHPGRNEQFF.

The rearrangement joins TRBV7-9 to TRBJ1-1; D might be TRBD1 (6 bases). CDR1 SEHNR and CDR2 FQNEAQ come from the germline V gene (reference sequence). The ends were cut back, 4 bases at V and 1 base at J, with 19 bases in the middle. This CDR3 region has 17 residues. CDR3 in DNA: TGTGCCAGCAGCTCGGTTGAGGGGGGCGCAGGGAACACTGAAGCTTTCTTT. As protein: CASSSVEGGAGNTEAFF.

The sample holds a few counts of this clonotype. The chain links TRBV6-6 to TRBJ2-1; either TRBD1 or TRBD2 may supply D (5 bases each). The CDR3 is 15 residues long. V lost 3 bases and J lost 10, with 19 bases in between. The V gene's germline CDR1 is MNHNY and CDR2 SVGAGI (reference sequence). The DNA for the CDR3 is TGTGCCAGCAGTTATCGGGACGAGGGAGCCCTCGAGCAGTTCTTC. Residues: CASSYRDEGALEQFF.

The DNA for the CDR3 is TGTGCCAGCAGTTACTCGGACAGCCAGCCCGGGGAGCTGTTTTTT. This translates into CASSYSDSQPGELFF. V usage is TRBV6-5 and J usage is TRBJ2-2; possibly TRBD1 for D (6 bases). The CDR3 sequence is 15 residues long. Per the germline V gene, CDR1 is MNHEY and CDR2 is SVGAGI. The V gene lost 0 bases and the J gene lost 6 bases, with 11 bases spanning the gap.

This clonotype turned up a few times. CDR3 region: CASSLVFGGYTGELFF. For the CDR3, the DNA is TGTGCCAGCAGCTTGGTATTTGGCGGGTATACCGGGGAGCTGTTTTTT. The V call is TRBV5-5, the J call TRBJ2-2; D perhaps matches TRBD2 (5 bases). The V end was cut by 0 bases, the J end by 5 bases, with 14 bases between. The length of the CDR3 is 16 residues. Germline V lookup: CDR1 SGHKS, CDR2 YYEKEE (reference sequence).

This rearrangement joins TRBV18 to TRBJ2-7, with 8 bases aligning to TRBD1. Trimming at V came to 6 bases and at J to 0 bases, leaving 10 bases not matched to a gene. The germline V gene has CDR1 KGHSH and CDR2 LQKENI. This CDR3 contains 16 residues. The CDR3 DNA follows: TGTGCCAGCTCCGTGGGGACAGGCCTATACTCCTACGAGCAGTACTTC. Protein product: CASSVGTGLYSYEQYF. The full variable domain, with the rest looked up from reference TRBV18 and TRBJ2-7, is NAGVMQNPRHLVRRRGQEARLRCSPMKGHSHVYWYRQLPEEGLKFMVYLQKENIIDESGMPKERFSAEFPKEGPSILRIQQVVRGDSAAYFCASSVGTGLYSYEQYFGPGTRLTVT.